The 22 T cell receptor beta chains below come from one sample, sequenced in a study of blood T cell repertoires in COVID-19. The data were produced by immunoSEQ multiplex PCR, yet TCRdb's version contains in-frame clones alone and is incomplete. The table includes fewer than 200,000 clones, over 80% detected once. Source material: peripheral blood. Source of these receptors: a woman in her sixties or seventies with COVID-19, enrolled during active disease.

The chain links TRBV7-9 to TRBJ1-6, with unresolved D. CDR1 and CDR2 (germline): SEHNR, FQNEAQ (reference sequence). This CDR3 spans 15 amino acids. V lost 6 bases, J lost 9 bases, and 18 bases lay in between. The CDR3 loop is CASSMVNSRGSPLHF. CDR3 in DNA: TGTGCCAGCAGTATGGTTAATAGCCGGGGTTCACCCCTCCACTTT.

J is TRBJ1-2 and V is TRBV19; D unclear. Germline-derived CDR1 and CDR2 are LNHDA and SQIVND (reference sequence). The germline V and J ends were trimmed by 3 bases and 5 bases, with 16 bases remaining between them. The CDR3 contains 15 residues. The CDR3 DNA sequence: TGTGCCAGTAGTATTCTGGACTCTCAATCGTATGGCTACACCTTC. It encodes CASSILDSQSYGYTF.

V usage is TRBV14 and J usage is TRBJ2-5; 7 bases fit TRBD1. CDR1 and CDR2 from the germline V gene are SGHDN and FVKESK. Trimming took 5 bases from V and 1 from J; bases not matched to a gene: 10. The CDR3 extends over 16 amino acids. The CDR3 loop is CASSSYIRDSQETQYF. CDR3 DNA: TGTGCCAGCAGCTCATACATAAGGGACAGCCAAGAGACCCAGTACTTC.

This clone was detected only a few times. The CDR3 loop reads CAWSGGAEAFF. The CDR3 nucleotides are TGTGCCTGGAGTGGCGGGGCTGAAGCTTTCTTT. The J gene is TRBJ1-1, the V gene TRBV30, with no clear D. With 1 base removed from V and 6 bases from J, the gap between germline ends came to 6 bases. This CDR3 has 11 residues. In germline, CDR1 is GTSNPN, CDR2 SVGIG (reference sequence).

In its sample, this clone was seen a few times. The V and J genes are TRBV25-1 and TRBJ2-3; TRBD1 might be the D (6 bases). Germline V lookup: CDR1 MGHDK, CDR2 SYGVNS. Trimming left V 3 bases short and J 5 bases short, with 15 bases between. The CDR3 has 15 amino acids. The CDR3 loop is CASSEVGARGDTQYF. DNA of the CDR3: TGTGCCAGCAGTGAGGTGGGGGCTAGGGGAGATACGCAGTATTTT.

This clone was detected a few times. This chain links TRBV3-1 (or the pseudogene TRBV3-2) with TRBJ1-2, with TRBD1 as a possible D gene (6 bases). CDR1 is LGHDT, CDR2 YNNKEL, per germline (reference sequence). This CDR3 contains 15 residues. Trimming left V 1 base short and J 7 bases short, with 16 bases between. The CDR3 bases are TGTGCCAGCAGCCAAGGAGGACAGACCGGCGCTGGCTACACCTTC. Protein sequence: CASSQGGQTGAGYTF.

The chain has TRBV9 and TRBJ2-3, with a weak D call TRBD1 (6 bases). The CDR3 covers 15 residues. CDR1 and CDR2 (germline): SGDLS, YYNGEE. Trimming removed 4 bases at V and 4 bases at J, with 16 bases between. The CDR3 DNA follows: TGTGCCAGCAGCCCCCTGGGTGGGGGCTCAGATACGCAGTATTTT. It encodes CASSPLGGGSDTQYF. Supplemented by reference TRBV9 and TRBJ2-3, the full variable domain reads DSGVTQTPKHLITATGQRVTLRCSPRSGDLSVYWYQQSLDQGLQFLIQYYNGEERAKGNILERFSAQQFPDLHSELNLSSLELGDSALYFCASSPLGGGSDTQYFGPGTRLTVL.

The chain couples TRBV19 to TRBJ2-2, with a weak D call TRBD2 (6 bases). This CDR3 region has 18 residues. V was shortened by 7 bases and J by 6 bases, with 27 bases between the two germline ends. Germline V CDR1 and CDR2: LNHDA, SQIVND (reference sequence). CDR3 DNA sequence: TGTGCCAGTAATAAGTCTCCTGCGACTAGTTCGAGAGCCGGGGAGCTGTTTTTT. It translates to CASNKSPATSSRAGELFF.

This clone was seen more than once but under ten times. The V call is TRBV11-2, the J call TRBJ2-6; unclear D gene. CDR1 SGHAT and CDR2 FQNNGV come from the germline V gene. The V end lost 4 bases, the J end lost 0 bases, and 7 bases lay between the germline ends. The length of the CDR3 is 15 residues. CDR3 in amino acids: CASSSKSSGANVLTF. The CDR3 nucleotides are TGTGCCAGCAGCTCGAAGAGCTCTGGGGCCAACGTCCTGACTTTC.

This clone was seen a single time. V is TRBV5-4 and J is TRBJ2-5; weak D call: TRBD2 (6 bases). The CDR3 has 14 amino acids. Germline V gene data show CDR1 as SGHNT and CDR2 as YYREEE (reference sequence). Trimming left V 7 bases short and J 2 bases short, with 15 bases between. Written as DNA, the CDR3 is TGTGCCAGCTCCGGGGGAGCCACTCAAGAGACCCAGTACTTC. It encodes CASSGGATQETQYF.

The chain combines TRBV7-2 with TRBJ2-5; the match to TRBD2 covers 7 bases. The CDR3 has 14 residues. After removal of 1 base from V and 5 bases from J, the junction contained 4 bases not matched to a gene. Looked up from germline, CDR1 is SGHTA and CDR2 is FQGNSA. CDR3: CASSLEAGLETQYF. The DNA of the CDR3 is TGTGCCAGCAGCTTAGAAGCGGGATTGGAGACCCAGTACTTC. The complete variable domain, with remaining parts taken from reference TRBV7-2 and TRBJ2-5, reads GAGVSQSPSNKVTEKGKDVELRCDPISGHTALYWYRQSLGQGLEFLIYFQGNSAPDKSGLPSDRFSAERTGGSVSTLTIQRTQQEDSAVYLCASSLEAGLETQYFGPGTRLLVL.

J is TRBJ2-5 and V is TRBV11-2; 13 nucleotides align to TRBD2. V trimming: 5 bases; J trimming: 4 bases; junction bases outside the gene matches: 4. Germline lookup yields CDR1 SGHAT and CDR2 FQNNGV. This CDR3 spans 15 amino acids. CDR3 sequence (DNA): TGTGCCAGCAGCGCGAGACTAGCGGGAGGAGAGACCCAGTACTTC. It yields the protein CASSARLAGGETQYF.

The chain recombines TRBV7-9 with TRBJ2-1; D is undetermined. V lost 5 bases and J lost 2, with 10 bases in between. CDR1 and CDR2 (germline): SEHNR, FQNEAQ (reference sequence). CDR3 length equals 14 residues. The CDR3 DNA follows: TGTGCCAGCAGCCCAGGCCCGGCCTACAATGAGCAGTTCTTC. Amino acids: CASSPGPAYNEQFF.

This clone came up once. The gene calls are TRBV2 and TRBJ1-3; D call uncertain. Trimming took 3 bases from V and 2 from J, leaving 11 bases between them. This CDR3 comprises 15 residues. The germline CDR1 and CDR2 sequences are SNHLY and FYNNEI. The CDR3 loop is CASSEVSAAGNTIYF. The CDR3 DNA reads TGTGCCAGCAGTGAGGTGTCAGCGGCTGGAAACACCATATATTTT.

The CDR3 sequence: CAWRLAGSNTGELFF. In DNA form, the CDR3 reads TGTGCCTGGCGACTAGCGGGTTCGAACACCGGGGAGCTGTTTTTT. The V gene is TRBV30, the J gene TRBJ2-2, with TRBD2 matching over 10 bases. This CDR3 region has 15 residues. The ends lost 5 bases at V and 0 bases at J; junction bases unmatched: 3. The germline V gene encodes CDR1 GTSNPN and CDR2 SVGIG (reference sequence).

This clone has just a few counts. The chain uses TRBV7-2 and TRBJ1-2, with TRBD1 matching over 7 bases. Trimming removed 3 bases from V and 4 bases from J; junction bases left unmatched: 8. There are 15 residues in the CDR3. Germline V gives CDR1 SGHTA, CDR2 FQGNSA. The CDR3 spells CASSFPAGGFYGYTF. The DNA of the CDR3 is TGTGCCAGCAGCTTTCCGGCAGGGGGGTTCTATGGCTACACCTTC.

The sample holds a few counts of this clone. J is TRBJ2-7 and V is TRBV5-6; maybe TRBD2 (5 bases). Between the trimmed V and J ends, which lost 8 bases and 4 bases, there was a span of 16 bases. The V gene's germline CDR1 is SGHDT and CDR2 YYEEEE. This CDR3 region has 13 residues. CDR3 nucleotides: TGTGCCAGTAGGGCGAGCGGCTCTTACGAGCAGTACTTC. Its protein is CASRASGSYEQYF.

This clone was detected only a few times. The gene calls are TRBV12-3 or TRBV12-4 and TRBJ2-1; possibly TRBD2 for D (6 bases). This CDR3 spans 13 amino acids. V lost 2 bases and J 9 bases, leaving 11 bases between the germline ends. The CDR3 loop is CASSLRLVVEQFF. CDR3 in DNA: TGTGCCAGCAGTTTACGACTAGTGGTTGAGCAGTTCTTC.

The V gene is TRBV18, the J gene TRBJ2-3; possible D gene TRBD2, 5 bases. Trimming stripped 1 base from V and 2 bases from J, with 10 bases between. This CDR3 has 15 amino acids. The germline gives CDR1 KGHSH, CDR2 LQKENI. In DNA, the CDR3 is TGTGCCAGCTCACCACAGGGAGTTCCCACAGATACGCAGTATTTT. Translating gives CASSPQGVPTDTQYF.

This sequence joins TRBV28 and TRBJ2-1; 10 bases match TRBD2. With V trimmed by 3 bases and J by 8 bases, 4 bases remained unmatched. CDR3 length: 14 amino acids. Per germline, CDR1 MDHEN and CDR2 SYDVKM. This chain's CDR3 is CASSFTSGNHEQFF. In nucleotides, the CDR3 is TGTGCCAGCAGTTTCACTAGCGGGAACCATGAGCAGTTCTTC.

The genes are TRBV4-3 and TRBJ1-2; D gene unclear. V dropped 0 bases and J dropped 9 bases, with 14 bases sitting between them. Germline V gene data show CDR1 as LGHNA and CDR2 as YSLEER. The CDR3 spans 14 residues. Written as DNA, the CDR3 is TGCGCCAGCAGCCAAGATTTTGTCGGGGATCGCTACACCTTC. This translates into CASSQDFVGDRYTF.

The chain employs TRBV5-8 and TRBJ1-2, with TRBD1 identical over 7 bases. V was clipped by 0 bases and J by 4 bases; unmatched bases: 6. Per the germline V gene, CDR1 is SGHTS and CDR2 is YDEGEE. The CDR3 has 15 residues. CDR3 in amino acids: CASSLEGTAGYGYTF. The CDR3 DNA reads TGTGCCAGCAGCTTGGAGGGGACAGCTGGCTATGGCTACACCTTC.